Described below is a single T cell receptor (beta chain) sequence and its context. The data were obtained in a study of blood T cell repertoires in COVID-19. Study-level information: The origin of the acute and convalescent COVID-19 samples was the United States, Italy and Spain.

Sequencing was performed with immunoSEQ multiplex PCR; in TCRdb, only in-frame clones are kept and a portion is missing. The table has 95,000 to 150,000 clones, around 81% seen once. Germline V CDR1 and CDR2: LGHDT, YNNKEL (reference sequence). This CDR3 region has 15 residues. V lost 5 bases to trimming and J lost 2 bases; unmatched junction nucleotides: 5. The TCR sequence derives from a man aged 25-45 years with COVID-19, enrolled during active disease. The chain employs TRBV3-1 (or the pseudogene TRBV3-2) and TRBJ2-5; 10 bases align to TRBD2. The sequenced sample was peripheral blood. In DNA form, the CDR3 reads TGTGCCAGCAGCACTCGGACTAGCGGACAAGAGACCCAGTACTTC. It translates to CASSTRTSGQETQYF.